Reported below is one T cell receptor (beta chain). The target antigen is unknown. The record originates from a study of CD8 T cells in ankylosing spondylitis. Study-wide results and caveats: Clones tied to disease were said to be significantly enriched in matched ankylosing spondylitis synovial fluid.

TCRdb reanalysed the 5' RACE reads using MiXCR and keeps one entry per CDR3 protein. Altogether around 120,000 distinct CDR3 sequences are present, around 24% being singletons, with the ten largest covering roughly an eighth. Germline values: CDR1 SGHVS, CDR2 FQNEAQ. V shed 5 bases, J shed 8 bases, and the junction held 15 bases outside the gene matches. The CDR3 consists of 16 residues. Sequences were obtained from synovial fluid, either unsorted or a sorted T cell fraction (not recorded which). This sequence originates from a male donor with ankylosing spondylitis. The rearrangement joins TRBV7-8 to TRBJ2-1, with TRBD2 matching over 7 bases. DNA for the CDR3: TGTGCCAGCAGCCATGTAAAGCGGGGAGGGTTCTATGAGCAGTTCTTC. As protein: CASSHVKRGGFYEQFF. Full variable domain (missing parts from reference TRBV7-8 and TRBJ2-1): GAGVSQSPRYKVAKRGQDVALRCDPISGHVSLFWYQQALGQGPEFLTYFQNEAQLDKSGLPSDRFFAERPEGSVSTLKIQRTQQEDSAVYLCASSHVKRGGFYEQFFGPGTRLTVL.